This entry concerns a single T cell receptor (beta chain). Antigen unknown. The sample belongs to a study of T cells in Graves' hyperthyroidism and ophthalmopathy. Study-level findings and limits: In validation, the model predicted ophthalmopathy. These predictions came a median about 6.8 months before onset. Using 13 V-J features, a model discriminated ophthalmopathy from stable hyperthyroidism.

Clinical symptoms, serum thyroxine and TRAb, thyroid ultrasound and orbital computed tomography were used for the diagnoses. From RNA transcripts, TCR beta CDR3 regions were amplified. An initial round of RT-PCR targeting the TCR CDR3 relied on the HTBI primer set. TCRdb fed the multiplex PCR reads into MiXCR, producing one record per CDR3 protein. The table includes 450,000 to 700,000 distinct CDR3 sequences, around 46% detected once. The clonotype was recovered from an adult woman with Graves' disease, either hyperthyroidism or ophthalmopathy (not recorded which). The source material was peripheral blood or thyroid tissue (not recorded which).

The CDR3 spells CASSPGNPAYNSPLHF. DNA for the CDR3: TGTGCCAGCAGCCCGGGGAATCCAGCGTATAATTCACCCCTCCACTTT. The chain employs TRBV7-3 and TRBJ1-6; D remains unclear. CDR1 is SGHTA, CDR2 FQGTGA, per germline. CDR3 size: 16 residues. Trimming removed 5 bases at V and 4 bases at J, with 15 bases between.